Listed here are 14 T cell receptor beta chains from one sample, sequenced in a study of neurological immune-mediated disorders. Time point of the sample: longitudinal time-point 1 (baseline). TCRdb re-analysed the 5' RACE reads in MiXCR, keeping a single row per CDR3 protein. In the table there are approximately 49,000 distinct CDR3 sequences, 10% of which are singletons. Sequences were obtained from PBMCs. The source of these receptors is a woman aged 40-49 years in good health.

In this sample, this clonotype turned up many times. The rearrangement links TRBV7-8 to TRBJ2-2, with D perhaps TRBD1 or TRBD2 (6 bases each). CDR1 is SGHVS and CDR2 is FQNEAQ in the germline V gene. Trimming cost V 1 base and J 5 bases, with 17 bases left between them. This CDR3 comprises 17 residues. The CDR3 region has the DNA TGTGCCAGCAGCTTAGTGGGTTCCGGGGGCCGGACCGGGGAGCTGTTTTTT. Translating gives CASSLVGSGGRTGELFF.

In its sample, this clonotype was seen many times. The genes are TRBV6-5 and TRBJ2-1; D is unresolved. Trimming took 8 bases from V and 8 from J, leaving 10 bases between them. The germline CDR1 and CDR2 sequences are MNHEY and SVGAGI. The CDR3 consists of 11 residues. The CDR3 nucleotides are TGTGCCAGCTCGCCCGGCGATGAGCAGTTCTTC. Amino acid sequence: CASSPGDEQFF.

On this clonotype: Likely a read error: the CDR3 ends without its conserved phenylalanine or tryptophan. This chain joins TRBV18 and TRBJ2-2; tentative D call: TRBD1 (5 bases). Germline loops: CDR1 KGHSH, CDR2 LQKENI. Trimming stripped 3 bases from V and 3 bases from J, with 14 bases between. The CDR3 has 16 amino acids. The CDR3 nucleotides read TGTGCCAGCTCACCCAGATCAGGGATTGACACCGGGGAGCTGTTTCTT. The encoded protein is CASSPRSGIDTGELFL.

Many counts were recorded for this clonotype. V gene TRBV5-1 combines with J gene TRBJ2-2, with 8 bases matching TRBD1. In germline, CDR1 is SGHRS, CDR2 YFSETQ. V shed 0 bases and J 9 bases; nucleotides not matched to a gene: 10. The CDR3 totals 16 residues. The chain's CDR3 is CASSLDVSGGGRELFF. Here the CDR3 DNA reads TGCGCCAGCAGCTTGGATGTTTCAGGGGGCGGCCGGGAGCTGTTTTTT.

The chain links TRBV3-1 to TRBJ2-1; D gene uncertain. The CDR3 sequence is 17 residues long. The V gene's germline CDR1 is LGHDT and CDR2 YNNKEL (reference sequence). Trimming removed 1 base at V and 10 bases at J, with 23 bases between. This CDR3 reads CASSQVRTLRKVGEQFF. The CDR3 bases are TGTGCCAGCAGCCAAGTACGGACCTTACGAAAGGTAGGGGAGCAGTTCTTC.

Sample share makes this clonotype medium-sized. The chain has TRBV4-2 and TRBJ2-6; no clear D. V lost 0 bases, J lost 0 bases, and 6 bases lay in between. This CDR3 has 16 amino acids. The germline V gene encodes CDR1 LGHNA and CDR2 YNFKEQ. The DNA for the CDR3 is TGTGCCAGCAGCCAAGAGTCGGGCTCTGGGGCCAACGTCCTGACTTTC. Translating gives CASSQESGSGANVLTF.

This clonotype was seen repeatedly, ten times or more. The chain uses TRBV5-4 and TRBJ1-4; perhaps TRBD1 as D (5 bases). CDR1 is SGHNT and CDR2 is YYREEE in the germline V gene (reference sequence). Trimming removed 5 bases at V and 7 bases at J, with 18 bases between. The length of the CDR3 is 15 residues. The CDR3 DNA follows: TGTGCCAGCAGTCAGGGCGGGGTGGGCGTTGAAAAACTGTTTTTT. This sequence encodes CASSQGGVGVEKLFF.

This clonotype was counted many times. The chain combines TRBV7-2 with TRBJ2-7; weak D call: TRBD2 (6 bases). Germline CDR1 reads SGHTA; CDR2 reads FQGNSA. V gave up 1 base and J gave up 5 bases, with 15 bases separating them. The CDR3 has 15 amino acids. CDR3 bases: TGTGCCAGCAGCTTAGTGGGGACTCGGAGAGACGAGCAGTACTTC. Translating gives CASSLVGTRRDEQYF.

CDR3 bases: TGTGCCAGCAGCCGACAGGAGAACACTGAAGCTTTCTTT. This translates into CASSRQENTEAFF. The rearrangement uses TRBV7-3 and TRBJ1-1; TRBD1 might be the D (6 bases). Looked up from germline, CDR1 is SGHTA and CDR2 is FQGTGA. The CDR3 spans 13 residues. The V and J ends lost 5 bases and 1 base respectively, with 8 bases between them.

This clonotype was seen many times. This sequence joins TRBV20-1 and TRBJ1-4; the D is unclear. The CDR3 has 13 amino acids. Trimming took off 3 bases at V and 6 bases at J, with 11 bases between the two ends. Germline assignment: CDR1 DFQATT and CDR2 SNEGSKA (reference sequence). The chain's CDR3 is CSASEVADEKLFF. DNA of the CDR3: TGCAGTGCTAGTGAGGTCGCAGATGAAAAACTGTTTTTT.

This clonotype was seen repeatedly, ten times or more. The chain uses TRBV7-9 and TRBJ2-7, with D maybe TRBD1 (5 bases). V lost 1 base and J 1 base, leaving 11 bases between the germline ends. Germline-derived CDR1 and CDR2 are SEHNR and FQNEAQ (reference sequence). The CDR3 contains 15 residues. CDR3 loop: CASSLELAGSYEQYF. CDR3 sequence (DNA): TGTGCCAGCAGCTTAGAATTGGCAGGGTCCTACGAGCAGTACTTC. Drawing the rest from reference TRBV7-9 and TRBJ2-7, the complete variable domain is DTGVSQNPRHKITKRGQNVTFRCDPISEHNRLYWYRQTLGQGPEFLTYFQNEAQLEKSRLLSDRFSAERPKGSFSTLEIQRTEQGDSAMYLCASSLELAGSYEQYFGPGTRLTVT.

Many counts were recorded for this clonotype. The rearrangement joins TRBV7-6 to TRBJ2-7; D not resolved. V shed 3 bases and J shed 6 bases, with 6 bases lying between them. Germline V CDR1 and CDR2: SGHVS, FNYEAQ. CDR3 length: 11 amino acids. The DNA for the CDR3 is TGTGCCAGCAGCTTCGGCAGCGAGCAGTACTTC. It is translated as CASSFGSEQYF.

Note on this clonotype: One end of the junction does not line up with germline, which may come from a read error. The gene calls are TRBV12-3 or TRBV12-4 and TRBJ2-5; TRBD2 aligns across 11 bases. The CDR3 is 13 amino acids. CDR3 sequence: CARRTSGYWTHYF. Here the CDR3 DNA reads TGTGCCAGGAGGACTAGCGGGTACTGGACCCACTACTTC.

The chain uses TRBV6-1 and TRBJ1-1; D may be TRBD1 (6 bases). Germline V CDR1 and CDR2: MNHNS, SASEGT. The CDR3 has 13 amino acids. V dropped 6 bases and J dropped 7 bases, with 15 bases sitting between them. CDR3 nucleotides: TGTGCCAGCAGCCTTAGATTGGACAGTGAAGCTTTCTTT. This gives the protein CASSLRLDSEAFF.